This paragraph covers one TCR beta chain sequence. Its antigen is still unknown. This sample was included in a study of cytotoxic CD8 clonotypes in ibrutinib-treated CLL. The CDR3 runs 17 residues. Germline V gene data show CDR1 as SGDLS and CDR2 as YYNGEE. The V end lost 4 bases, the J end lost 1 base, and 19 bases lay between the germline ends. Study-level findings and limits: Clonality at baseline surpassed age-matched healthy donors and tracked circulating CD8+ T-cell counts. Clonality grew at ibrutinib response; at progression, it decreased back toward baseline.

Deep sequencing aimed at 1 in 200,000 to 1 in 1 million T cells' resolution. The data were produced by immunoSEQ multiplex PCR, yet TCRdb's version contains in-frame clones alone and is incomplete. Of 130,000 to 150,000 clones listed, 79% were seen once; the top ten hold 10% to 15%. The TCR sequence derives from a human donor with chronic lymphocytic leukemia. The chain joins TRBV9 to TRBJ2-3; possibly TRBD1 for D (7 bases). The starting material was PBMCs, obtained after 12 months of ibrutinib treatment. CDR3 residues: CASSPLGGRGRTDTQYF. The CDR3 nucleotides read TGTGCCAGCAGCCCCCTGGGGGGAAGGGGGCGCACAGATACGCAGTATTTT.